The clone carrying this TCR beta chain was seen a handful of times. The target antigen is unknown. The V and J ends lost 3 bases and 7 bases, in that order; junction bases with no gene match: 10. CDR1 SGHNT and CDR2 YYREEE come from the germline V gene (reference sequence). This CDR3 has 15 amino acids. This sample was taken from a study of beta chain features in type 1 diabetes. Study-wide background: The examined sorted cells totaled 110 million or so across samples.

Every bit of the isolated RNA underwent reverse transcription, so sequencing read expressed TCRB transcripts. Here immunoSEQ multiplex PCR was the method, and the copy in TCRdb shows in-frame clones only, minus some. The sample contains 95,000 to 150,000 clones, 17% of which appear only once. Findings and caveats of the study: VDJ junctions from type 1 diabetes patients carried fewer insertions and larger deletions. Shorter TCRB CDR3s, moderately but significantly so, marked every one of the four CD4+ subsets in Type 1 diabetes patients. Possibly, sequencing cDNA over-represented cells that had high TCR expression levels.

The chain joins TRBV5-4 to TRBJ2-1; TRBD2 agrees at 7 bases. Sample: central memory CD4+ T cells from blood. The sequence was obtained from a young man with type 1 diabetes. In DNA, the CDR3 is TGTGCCAGCAGCTGGCCCGGACTAGTGGGTAATGAGCAGTTCTTC. Translated: CASSWPGLVGNEQFF.